This T cell receptor (beta chain) emerged from a study of T cells in Graves' hyperthyroidism and ophthalmopathy. Study-wide results and limits: Prediction of ophthalmopathy progression came a median around 6.5 months pre-onset.

This clonotype was counted at least ten times. Its matching antigen is unknown. V was clipped by 5 bases and J by 2 bases, with 14 bases between them. CDR1 and CDR2 from the germline V gene are MDHEN and SYDVKM. The CDR3 has 15 residues. Amplification targeted TCR beta CDR3 regions from RNA transcripts. TCR CDR3 underwent first-round RT-PCR with the HTBI primer set. TCRdb redid the calling of the multiplex PCR reads with MiXCR, one entry per CDR3 protein. The sample holds about 100,000 distinct CDR3 sequences; 15% to 20% are singletons and the top ten take less than 50%. V and J are TRBV28 and TRBJ2-3, with D uncertain. This receptor was identified in a woman aged 45 to 65 with Graves' hyperthyroidism. Material: blood. The CDR3 coding sequence is TGTGCCAGCAGTGCCCCACCTGAGATCACAGATACGCAGTATTTT. Translated: CASSAPPEITDTQYF.